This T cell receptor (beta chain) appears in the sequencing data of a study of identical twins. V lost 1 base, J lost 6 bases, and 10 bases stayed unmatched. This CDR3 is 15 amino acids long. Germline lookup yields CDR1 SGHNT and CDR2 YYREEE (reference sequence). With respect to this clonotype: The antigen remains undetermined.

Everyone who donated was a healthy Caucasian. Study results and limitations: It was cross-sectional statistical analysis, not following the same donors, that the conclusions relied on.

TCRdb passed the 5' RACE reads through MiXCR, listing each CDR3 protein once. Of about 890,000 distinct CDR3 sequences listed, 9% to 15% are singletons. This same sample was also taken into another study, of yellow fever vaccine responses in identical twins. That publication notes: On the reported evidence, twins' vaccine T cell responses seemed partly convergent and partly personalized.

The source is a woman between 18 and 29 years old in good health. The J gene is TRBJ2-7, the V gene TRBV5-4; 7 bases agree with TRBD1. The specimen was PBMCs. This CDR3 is CASSLNRGLDAEQYF. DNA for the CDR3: TGTGCCAGCAGCTTGAACAGGGGTTTAGACGCCGAGCAGTACTTC.